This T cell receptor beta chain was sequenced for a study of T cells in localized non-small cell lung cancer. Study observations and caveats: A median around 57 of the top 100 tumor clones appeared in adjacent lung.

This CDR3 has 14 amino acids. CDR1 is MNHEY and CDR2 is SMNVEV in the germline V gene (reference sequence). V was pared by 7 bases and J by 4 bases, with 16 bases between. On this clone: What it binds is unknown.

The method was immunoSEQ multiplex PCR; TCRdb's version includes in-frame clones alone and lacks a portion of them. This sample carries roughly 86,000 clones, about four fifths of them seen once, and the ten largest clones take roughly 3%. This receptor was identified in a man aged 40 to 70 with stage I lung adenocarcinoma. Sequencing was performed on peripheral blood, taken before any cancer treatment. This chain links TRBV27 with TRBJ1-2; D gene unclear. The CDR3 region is CASTHGREFYGYTF. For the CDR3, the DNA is TGTGCCAGCACCCATGGACGGGAGTTCTATGGCTACACCTTC.